This T cell receptor beta chain appears in the sequencing data of a study of blood T cell repertoires in COVID-19. The ends lost 5 bases at V and 6 bases at J; junction bases unmatched: 5. The length of the CDR3 is 14 residues. CDR1 is LGHDT, CDR2 YNNKEL, per germline (reference sequence). The repertoire was sequenced with immunoSEQ multiplex PCR; TCRdb's copy has only in-frame clones and lacks some. The sample shows just under 250,000 clones, approximately 83% of them seen only once. The receptor was isolated from a woman between 25 and 40 years old who had recovered from COVID-19. Material for sequencing was peripheral blood. The chain combines TRBV3-1 (or the pseudogene TRBV3-2) with TRBJ1-5; 9 bases fit TRBD1. The CDR3 region has the DNA TGTGCCAGCAGCTACGGACAGGGGAGTCAGCCCCAGCATTTT. It encodes CASSYGQGSQPQHF.